This T cell receptor beta chain was identified during a study of blood T cell repertoires in COVID-19. The germline V gene has CDR1 WNHNN and CDR2 SYGVQD (reference sequence). The CDR3 spans 15 residues. V was clipped by 3 bases and J by 7 bases, with 16 bases between them. The assay was immunoSEQ multiplex PCR, and TCRdb's table has in-frame clones only and misses some. This sample has approximately 280,000 clones, with approximately 88% found just once. The V call is TRBV10-1, the J call TRBJ2-1, with D hard to call. This receptor was taken from a man in his late teens or twenties with active or convalescent COVID-19. Material for sequencing was peripheral blood. CDR3: CASSEQFTLTNEQFF. DNA for the CDR3: TGCGCCAGCAGTGAACAATTCACCCTGACTAATGAGCAGTTCTTC.